This T cell receptor beta chain was captured in a study of blood T cell repertoires in COVID-19. Study-level background: The analysed material was cDNA or gDNA that came from T cells, B-cell-depleted T cells, or PBMCs.

J lost 6 bases, V lost 1 base, and 12 bases had no gene match. The germline CDR1 and CDR2 sequences are SGHAT and FQNNGV. The CDR3 length is 18 residues. Study processing details: For nucleated cells, counts were estimated from reference gene primer amplification. Profiling relied on immunoSEQ multiplex PCR, and the TCRdb table lists in-frame clones only, not all of them. The V and J calls and clone size come from that table; D and trimming were worked out from the DNA. Of about 230,000 clones in the sample, approximately 82% are singletons; the top ten hold around 2.5%. The chain joins TRBV11-2 to TRBJ2-1; 10 nucleotides agree with TRBD1. The receptor was derived from a man aged 40-55 years who had recovered from COVID-19. Sequenced input: peripheral blood. CDR3 region: CASSLVRGQGLLVNEQFF. CDR3 in DNA: TGTGCCAGCAGCTTAGTGAGGGGACAGGGGCTATTGGTCAATGAGCAGTTCTTC.